This entry features one TCR beta chain sequence. Its antigen is unidentified. These data are taken from a study of metastatic and nonmetastatic thyroid tumors. Study overall: Patients with malignant and benign thyroid disease provided blood and tumor or nodule tissue, whose repertoires were compared.

As originally analysed: The authors used CDR3 differences across clinicopathological groups to build a distant-metastasis classifier for papillary thyroid cancer. TCRdb recomputed clones from the PCR reads via MiXCR. It is TCRdb's table, rather than the study itself, that gives the V and J calls and clone size. In the table there are some 40,000 clones, less than 25% of which are singletons. No treatment of any kind had been given to any patient before thyroid surgery. V lost 5 bases, J lost 5 bases, and 6 bases stayed unmatched. Germline V gene data show CDR1 as DFQATT and CDR2 as SNEGSKA (reference sequence). The CDR3 is 13 amino acids. Points from the study as a whole: Patients with malignant thyroid tumors reportedly had significantly higher TCR beta diversity than those with benign nodules, in blood and tumor.

This chain joins TRBV20-1 and TRBJ1-5, with TRBD1 identical over 7 bases. The sequence derives from a female donor with papillary thyroid cancer or a benign thyroid nodule (not recorded which). Some clones in this sample may be carry-over from other donors' samples. The specimen was tumor tissue. CDR3: CSAGGGLDQPQHF. The DNA of the CDR3 is TGCAGTGCTGGAGGGGGCTTGGATCAGCCCCAGCATTTT.